One sample yielded the 4 T cell receptor beta chains listed below, sequenced in a study of T cells in Graves' hyperthyroidism and ophthalmopathy (dated by TCRdb to between 2018 and 2021). Library prep was done by multiplex PCR. Data came from an Illumina HiSeq 2000. Amplification of TCR beta CDR3 regions was carried out from RNA transcripts. The TCR CDR3 was subjected to a first round of RT-PCR using the HTBI primer set and the Qiagen OneStep RT-PCR kit. TCRdb cleaned the public reads at Q25 with fastp, built clones with MiXCR and kept in-frame beta chains. Duplicate CDR3 protein sequences are folded into a single record with the most common DNA and genes. The sample includes 300,000 to 400,000 distinct CDR3 sequences, with 13% observed a single time. 9.2% of the sample is held by the ten biggest clonotypes. The specimen sequenced was blood. The receptors here all came from a woman aged 18-29 years with Graves' hyperthyroidism.

This clonotype came up many times. The chain joins TRBV3-1 to TRBJ2-5, with D perhaps matching TRBD1 (6 bases). V lost 2 bases and J 5 bases, leaving 15 bases between the germline ends. The CDR3 runs to 15 residues. Germline V gene lookup returns CDR1 LGHDT and CDR2 YNNKEL (reference sequence). The CDR3 sequence is CASSQRDKGWETQYF. CDR3 in DNA: TGTGCCAGCAGCCAACGGGACAAGGGGTGGGAGACCCAGTACTTC.

This chain joins TRBV7-2 and TRBJ1-1; D remains unclear. This CDR3 has 15 residues. Germline assignment: CDR1 SGHTA and CDR2 FQGNSA. V lost 1 base and J lost 1, with 10 bases in between. The CDR3 sequence is CASSLDPSGNTEAFF. DNA of the CDR3: TGTGCCAGCAGCTTAGACCCCTCAGGGAACACTGAAGCTTTCTTT. Complete variable domain (other parts from reference TRBV7-2 and TRBJ1-1): GAGVSQSPSNKVTEKGKDVELRCDPISGHTALYWYRQSLGQGLEFLIYFQGNSAPDKSGLPSDRFSAERTGGSVSTLTIQRTQQEDSAVYLCASSLDPSGNTEAFFGQGTRLTVV.

This clonotype was recorded many times. The CDR3 is CASSRTYRSTEAFF. The DNA for the CDR3 is TGTGCCAGCAGCCGAACATACCGAAGCACTGAAGCTTTCTTT. The chain combines TRBV7-9 with TRBJ1-1; D uncertain. The CDR3 contains 14 residues. V was clipped by 5 bases and J by 4 bases, with 14 bases between them. Germline CDR1 SEHNR, CDR2 FQNEAQ (reference sequence).

This clonotype appeared many times. The chain employs TRBV30 and TRBJ1-1; D not certain. V was clipped by 2 bases and J by 4 bases, with 8 bases between them. The CDR3 is 12 amino acids. Germline CDR1 is GTSNPN and CDR2 is SVGIG (reference sequence). CDR3 residues: CAWSRGLTEAFF. The DNA of the CDR3 is TGTGCCTGGAGTAGAGGGCTCACTGAAGCTTTCTTT.